These 5 T cell receptor beta chains originate from one sample sequenced in a study of CD8+CD57+ T cells in acquired aplastic anemia. Using genomic DNA as the template, TCR beta VDJ and CDR3 profiling was carried out. TCRdb reanalysed the reads using MiXCR and keeps one entry per CDR3 protein. The sample holds about 160,000 distinct CDR3 sequences; roughly 45% are singletons and the top ten take 0.85% to 1.3%. Sequencing was carried out using sorted CD4+, CD8+, or CD8+CD57+ T cells (not recorded which) from PBMCs. The receptor source for this set is a human donor in good health.

This clonotype appeared many times. The chain couples TRBV20-1 to TRBJ2-1, with D uncertain. This CDR3 is 13 amino acids long. Per the germline V gene, CDR1 is DFQATT and CDR2 is SNEGSKA (reference sequence). CDR3 protein: CSAPRVGYNEQFF. The DNA of the CDR3 is TGCAGCGCCCCACGGGTAGGGTACAATGAGCAGTTCTTC.

V gene TRBV18 combines with J gene TRBJ2-1, with 9 bases fitting TRBD2. The germline gives CDR1 KGHSH, CDR2 LQKENI. Germline trimming cut 5 bases from V and 7 bases from J; bases unmatched to any gene: 3. CDR3 length equals 13 residues. CDR3 amino acids: CASSFSGSNEQFF. The CDR3 nucleotides are TGTGCCAGCTCATTTAGCGGGAGTAATGAGCAGTTCTTC.

This clonotype appeared a few times. The rearrangement uses TRBV30 and TRBJ1-1; D perhaps matches TRBD1 (5 bases). The CDR3 runs 15 residues. The ends were cut back, 2 bases at V and 0 bases at J, with 13 bases in the middle. The germline gives CDR1 GTSNPN, CDR2 SVGIG (reference sequence). CDR3: CAWSPWGRMNTEAFF. The CDR3 nucleotides read TGTGCCTGGAGTCCCTGGGGCCGCATGAACACTGAAGCTTTCTTT.

With respect to this clonotype: In this CDR3 the conserved last residue, phenylalanine or tryptophan, is missing, so a read error is likely. The DNA is left out, because the CDR3 cannot be placed on it with certainty; the CDR3 is given as TCRdb lists it. The chain links TRBV10-3 to TRBJ2-1. Germline V gives CDR1 ENHRY, CDR2 SYGVKD. The CDR3 is 15 amino acids long, termini counted. The CDR3 here is CAISESQTSYNEQSL.

The CDR3 loop reads CASSLTGGEKLFF. For the CDR3, the DNA is TGTGCCAGCAGTCTGACAGGGGGTGAAAAACTGTTTTTT. The chain is built from TRBV2 and TRBJ1-4; TRBD1 aligns across 9 bases. CDR3 length: 13 amino acids. V was clipped by 5 bases and J by 7 bases; unmatched bases: 2. CDR1 and CDR2 (germline): SNHLY, FYNNEI.